The 14 T cell receptor beta chains presented below share a single source sample, sequenced in a study of Ad26.COV2.S vaccination and SARS-CoV-2 variants. The treatment is: around 19 received Ad26.COV2.S at low or high dose, single or two shots; 5 received placebo; per-sample allocation not given. Repertoires come from day 63 after the first vaccine or placebo injection. Profiling relied on immunoSEQ multiplex PCR, and the TCRdb table lists in-frame clones only, not all of them. Here the sample spans 380,000 or so clones, less than 90% being singletons. Material: peripheral blood, obtained in a trial of Ad26.COV2.S vaccine versus placebo. All receptors derive from a person aged 18-65 years who received the Ad26.COV2.S COVID-19 vaccine or a placebo.

J is TRBJ1-4 and V is TRBV14; TRBD1 matches 11 bases. Germline-derived CDR1 and CDR2 are SGHDN and FVKESK. The CDR3 totals 16 residues. With 5 bases clipped from V and 8 bases from J, the junction kept 10 bases outside the gene matches. The CDR3 sequence: CASSVTGQGALEKLFF. The CDR3 coding sequence is TGTGCCAGCAGCGTCACCGGACAGGGGGCTTTGGAAAAACTGTTTTTT.

This clone was recorded only once. This chain links TRBV6-6 with TRBJ2-2; 10 bases line up with TRBD1. The CDR3 contains 17 residues. Germline lookup yields CDR1 MNHNY and CDR2 SVGAGI (reference sequence). The V segment lost 5 bases and the J segment 0 bases; nucleotides outside the gene matches: 6. The CDR3 sequence is CASSQTGTGANTGELFF. In DNA form, the CDR3 reads TGTGCCAGCAGTCAAACCGGGACAGGGGCGAACACCGGGGAGCTGTTTTTT.

The genes are TRBV10-3 and TRBJ1-5; 7 positions match TRBD1. From germline, CDR1 is ENHRY and CDR2 SYGVKD. The CDR3 is made up of 15 amino acids. V lost 6 bases to trimming and J lost 6 bases; unmatched junction nucleotides: 11. CDR3 in DNA: TGTGCCATCAGCACCGAGGAGGGGGCGGGTCAGCCCCAGCATTTT. It is translated as CAISTEEGAGQPQHF.

This clone appeared a single time. The chain carries TRBV4-1 and TRBJ1-2; TRBD1 aligns across 9 bases. Germline V gene data show CDR1 as MGHRA and CDR2 as YSYEKL. CDR3 length equals 13 residues. Unmatched junction bases numbered 5, after V lost 4 bases and J lost 8 bases. The CDR3 DNA follows: TGCGCCAGCAGCCCCGGGACAGGGAGAGGCTACACCTTC. It translates to CASSPGTGRGYTF.

The chain uses TRBV7-9 and TRBJ1-6; the D gene is possibly TRBD1 (5 bases). The V gene's germline CDR1 is SEHNR and CDR2 FQNEAQ (reference sequence). Trimming took 5 bases from V and 6 from J, leaving 17 bases between them. The CDR3 contains 16 residues. The CDR3 here is CASSPGGMRGNSPLHF. The CDR3 DNA sequence: TGTGCCAGCAGCCCGGGGGGGATGCGAGGTAATTCACCCCTCCACTTT.

This clone showed up just a few times. Other DNA sequences in the sample encode the same CDR3. This chain uses TRBV7-3 with TRBJ1-5, with unresolved D. CDR1 and CDR2 from the germline V gene are SGHTA and FQGTGA. The CDR3 extends over 13 amino acids. V gave up 0 bases and J gave up 2 bases, with 2 bases separating them. Here the CDR3 reads CASSLTGNQPQHF. Written as DNA, the CDR3 is TGTGCCAGCAGCTTAACGGGCAATCAGCCCCAGCATTTT.

J is TRBJ2-7 and V is TRBV3-1 (or the pseudogene TRBV3-2); D is unresolved. CDR1 and CDR2 from the germline V gene are LGHDT and YNNKEL (reference sequence). Trimming stripped 0 bases from V and 9 bases from J, with 12 bases between. This CDR3 comprises 13 residues. In DNA form, the CDR3 reads TGTGCCAGCAGCCAAGACGTTGCAGTTACGCAGTACTTC. Amino acid sequence: CASSQDVAVTQYF.

J is TRBJ2-7 and V is TRBV11-2; 7 bases are a match to TRBD2. The CDR3 totals 16 residues. The germline CDR1 and CDR2 sequences are SGHAT and FQNNGV. Trimming removed 1 base from V and 1 base from J; junction bases left unmatched: 7. The CDR3 loop reads CASSLASGVLSYEQYF. CDR3 bases: TGTGCCAGCAGCTTAGCGAGCGGGGTCCTTTCCTACGAGCAGTACTTC.

The rearrangement links TRBV20-1 to TRBJ2-2, with TRBD2 matching over 7 bases. CDR1 DFQATT and CDR2 SNEGSKA come from the germline V gene (reference sequence). Trimming removed 3 bases from V and 7 bases from J; junction bases left unmatched: 8. CDR3 size: 14 residues. CDR3 amino acids: CSASKGGPFGELFF. The DNA of the CDR3 is TGCAGTGCTAGTAAGGGAGGGCCGTTCGGGGAGCTGTTTTTT.

The chain carries TRBV5-8 and TRBJ2-1, with TRBD2 matching over 7 bases. The germline V gene encodes CDR1 SGHTS and CDR2 YDEGEE. V trimming: 3 bases; J trimming: 7 bases; junction bases outside the gene matches: 4. This CDR3 region has 13 residues. The CDR3 here is CASSSTSSNEQFF. The CDR3 nucleotides read TGTGCCAGCAGCTCGACTAGCTCGAATGAGCAGTTCTTC. Filled out from reference TRBV5-8 and TRBJ2-1, the complete variable domain reads EAGVTQSPTHLIKTRGQQATLRCSPISGHTSVYWYQQALGLGLQFLLWYDEGEERNRGNFPPRFSGRQFPNYSSELNVNALELEDSALYLCASSSTSSNEQFFGPGTRLTVL.

The V call is TRBV6-2 or TRBV6-3, the J call TRBJ1-5; 7 bases are shared with TRBD1. The CDR3 is 15 residues long. From germline, CDR1 is MNHEY and CDR2 SVGEGT. V lost 4 bases and J lost 4; bases outside the gene matches: 7. This CDR3 is CASSLAGGRNQPQHF. Here the CDR3 DNA reads TGTGCCAGCAGTTTGGCAGGGGGGAGGAATCAGCCCCAGCATTTT.

This clone was counted once. The genes are TRBV4-2 and TRBJ2-3; TRBD1 agrees at 7 bases. This CDR3 contains 16 residues. From germline, CDR1 is LGHNA and CDR2 YNFKEQ. The V gene end was trimmed by 1 base and the J gene end by 2 bases; junction bases not matched to a gene: 6. Written as DNA, the CDR3 is TGTGCCAGCAGCCAAGTTAGGGACAGTTACACAGATACGCAGTATTTT. Encoded protein: CASSQVRDSYTDTQYF.

This chain connects TRBV2 to TRBJ2-1; D not resolved. This CDR3 has 16 residues. The germline V gene encodes CDR1 SNHLY and CDR2 FYNNEI. The V and J ends lost 2 bases and 3 bases respectively, with 14 bases between them. The CDR3 region is CASSESSLSVYNEQFF. The CDR3 nucleotides read TGTGCCAGCAGTGAATCCTCCCTCTCCGTCTACAATGAGCAGTTCTTC.

The chain employs TRBV11-3 and TRBJ1-1; possibly TRBD1 for D (5 bases). This CDR3 is 15 amino acids long. Trimming removed 3 bases from V and 1 base from J, with 12 bases in between. Per the germline V gene, CDR1 is SGHNT and CDR2 is YENEEA. The CDR3 region has the DNA TGTGCCAGCAGCTTTCCAGGGAATAAGAACACTGAAGCTTTCTTT. It specifies CASSFPGNKNTEAFF.